These T cell receptor beta chains were read from a single sample in a study of long-term antiretroviral therapy in people with HIV. TCRdb keeps only in-frame clones here, not all; method: immunoSEQ multiplex PCR. The sample lists 15,000 to 20,000 clones, approximately 86% occurring once. Sequenced here: unsorted PBMCs, sampled 0.5 years after starting antiretroviral therapy. All receptors derive from a man between 35 and 55 years old with HIV. Each CDR3 is given with its conserved first and last residue. The D gene is left open where the match is weak. Rows may omit the clone size; those that give it use once, few, many or a size class.

TRBJ2-1 13 - TRBV4-3 TRBD2 CASSQEAGSEQFF TGCGCCAGCAGCCAAGAAGCGGGGTCGGAGCAGTTCTTC
TRBJ2-2 18 - TRBV9 TRBD2 CASSPGGGWEFGTGELFF TGTGCCAGCAGCCCGGGGGGGGGCTGGGAGTTTGGCACCGGGGAGCTGTTTTTT
TRBJ2-2 16 few TRBV25-1 - CASSARGAQNTGELFF TGTGCCAGCAGCGCCCGGGGGGCCCAGAACACCGGGGAGCTGTTTTTT
TRBJ1-1 12 - TRBV9 - CASSLGNTEAFF TGTGCCAGCAGCTTGGGGAACACTGAAGCTTTCTTT
TRBJ2-7 13 - TRBV10-3 TRBD1 CAISDQTGGEQYF TGTGCCATCAGTGACCAGACAGGGGGCGAGCAGTACTTC
TRBJ2-3 12 - TRBV2 - CASSEARTVMFF TGTGCCAGCAGTGAAGCGCGAACGGTGATGTTTTTT
TRBJ2-6 16 once TRBV18 - CASSPGWQSGANVLTF TGTGCCAGCTCACCCGGGTGGCAATCTGGGGCCAACGTCCTGACTTTC
TRBJ2-3 17 - TRBV4-1 - CASSQEESRASTDTQYF TGCGCCAGCAGCCAAGAGGAGAGCAGGGCGAGCACAGATACGCAGTATTTT
TRBJ2-3 11 - TRBV20-1 - CRPVSTDTQYF TGCAGACCTGTGAGCACAGATACGCAGTATTTT
TRBJ2-7 12 few TRBV28 TRBD1 CASTTGGTEQYF TGTGCCAGCACGACAGGGGGCACCGAGCAGTACTTC
TRBJ1-6 15 - TRBV27 - CASSHGTIHNSPLHF TGTGCCAGCAGTCACGGGACAATCCATAATTCACCCCTCCACTTT
TRBJ2-1 14 medium-sized TRBV18 - CASSPRGDYNEQFF TGTGCCAGCTCACCAAGGGGCGACTACAATGAGCAGTTCTTC
TRBJ1-1 14 once TRBV7-2 - CASSWVGMNTEAFF TGTGCCAGCAGTTGGGTGGGTATGAACACTGAAGCTTTCTTT
TRBJ2-7 19 few TRBV18 - CASSPLAGPTLMRAYEQYF TGTGCCAGCTCACCACTTGCGGGACCAACCCTAATGAGGGCCTACGAGCAGTACTTC
TRBJ1-5 13 - TRBV14 - CASSQDRSQPQHF TGTGCCAGCAGCCAAGATCGCTCTCAGCCCCAGCATTTT
TRBJ2-7 15 - TRBV9 - CASSLGSSSSYEQYF TGTGCCAGCAGCCTGGGGTCGTCGAGCTCCTACGAGCAGTACTTC
TRBJ2-1 15 - TRBV19 - CASSIRGGDYNEQFF TGTGCCAGTAGTATAAGGGGGGGGGACTACAATGAGCAGTTCTTC
TRBJ2-3 16 once TRBV7-8 - CASSLVGWGSTDTQYF TGTGCCAGCAGCTTAGTTGGGTGGGGATCGACAGATACGCAGTATTTT
TRBJ2-7 14 - TRBV29-1 - CSVEFADTLYEQYF TGCAGCGTTGAATTCGCCGACACTCTCTACGAGCAGTACTTC
TRBJ1-1 14 - TRBV5-4 - CASSRTERSTEAFF TGTGCCAGCAGCCGTACAGAGAGAAGTACTGAAGCTTTCTTT
TRBJ1-2 12 - TRBV6-6 - CASSHRDYGYTF TGTGCCAGCAGTCACAGGGACTATGGCTACACCTTC
TRBJ2-5 15 - TRBV4-1 TRBD1 CASSLTKGGEETQYF TGCGCCAGCAGCCTAACCAAAGGGGGCGAAGAGACCCAGTACTTC
TRBJ2-2 16 - TRBV4-1 TRBD2 CASSPRPSGSPGELFF TGCGCCAGCAGCCCGCGGCCTAGCGGGAGCCCCGGGGAGCTGTTTTTT
TRBJ2-7 13 - TRBV9 - CASSVGSSYEQYF TGTGCCAGCAGCGTAGGGTCTTCTTACGAGCAGTACTTC
TRBJ2-7 11 - TRBV28 - CASISGPEQYF TGTGCCAGCATTTCAGGGCCCGAGCAGTACTTC
TRBJ2-7 15 - TRBV9 TRBD2 CASSVEALAGDEQYF TGTGCCAGCAGCGTAGAGGCCCTAGCGGGGGACGAGCAGTACTTC
TRBJ1-1 14 - TRBV19 - CASSETPPRAEAFF TGTGCCAGTAGCGAAACCCCCCCGCGTGCTGAAGCTTTCTTT
TRBJ1-4 13 - TRBV2 - CASSEGSGLKLFF TGTGCCAGCAGTGAAGGTTCGGGCCTAAAACTGTTTTTT
TRBJ2-1 16 - TRBV11-2 TRBD2 CASSLALAGGGYEQFF TGTGCCAGCAGCTTAGCTCTAGCGGGAGGGGGGTATGAGCAGTTCTTC
TRBJ2-1 12 - TRBV6-6 - CASSSQVDEQFF TGTGCCAGCAGTAGCCAGGTCGATGAGCAGTTCTTC
TRBJ1-5 15 - TRBV2 TRBD1 CASSVEGANFQPQHF TGTGCCAGCAGTGTGGAGGGGGCGAACTTTCAGCCCCAGCATTTT
TRBJ2-1 14 - TRBV10-3 - CAISGTNSYNEQFF TGTGCCATCAGTGGGACTAACTCCTACAATGAGCAGTTCTTC
TRBJ1-2 13 - TRBV27 - CASSTGISGGYTF TGTGCCAGCAGTACGGGGATCTCAGGCGGCTACACCTTC
TRBJ2-7 17 - TRBV5-6 - CASSQTMGTQATNEQYF TGTGCCAGCAGCCAAACAATGGGGACCCAGGCGACCAACGAGCAGTACTTC
TRBJ2-1 13 - TRBV7-9 - CASSFPGANEQFF TGTGCCAGCAGCTTCCCAGGGGCGAATGAGCAGTTCTTC
TRBJ2-2 16 - TRBV7-9 TRBD2 CASSLRGLAVTGELFF TGTGCCAGCAGCTTAAGGGGACTAGCGGTCACCGGGGAGCTGTTTTTT
TRBJ2-2 12 few TRBV19 - CASRGDSGELFF TGTGCCTCGCGCGGGGACAGCGGGGAGCTGTTTTTT
TRBJ1-1 11 - TRBV10-2 - CASRRDTEAFF TGCGCCAGCAGACGGGACACTGAAGCTTTCTTT
TRBJ2-4 19 - TRBV6-1 TRBD2 CASSEALAGAPRAKNIQYF TGTGCCAGCAGTGAAGCGCTTGCGGGAGCCCCAAGAGCCAAAAACATTCAGTACTTC
TRBJ2-7 15 - TRBV7-6 TRBD1 CASSPGGQASNEQYF TGTGCCAGCAGCCCAGGTGGACAGGCGTCGAACGAGCAGTACTTC
TRBJ1-1 13 - TRBV27 - CASSLVLETEAFF TGTGCCAGCAGTTTAGTCCTTGAGACTGAAGCTTTCTTT
TRBJ1-2 14 - TRBV27 TRBD1 CASSSYRGDYGYTF TGTGCCAGCAGTTCCTACAGGGGTGACTATGGCTACACCTTC